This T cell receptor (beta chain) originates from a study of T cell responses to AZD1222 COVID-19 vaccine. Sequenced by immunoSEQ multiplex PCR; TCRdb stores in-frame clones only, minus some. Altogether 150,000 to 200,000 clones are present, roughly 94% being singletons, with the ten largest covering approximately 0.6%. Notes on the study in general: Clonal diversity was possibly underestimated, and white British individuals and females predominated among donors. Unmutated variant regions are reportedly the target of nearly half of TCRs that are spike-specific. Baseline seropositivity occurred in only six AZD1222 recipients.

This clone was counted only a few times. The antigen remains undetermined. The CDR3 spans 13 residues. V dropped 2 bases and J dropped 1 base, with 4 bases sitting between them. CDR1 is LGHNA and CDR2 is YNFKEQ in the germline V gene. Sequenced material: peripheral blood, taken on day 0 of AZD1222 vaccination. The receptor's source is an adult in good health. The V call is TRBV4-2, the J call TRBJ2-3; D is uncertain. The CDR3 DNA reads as TGTGCCAGCAGCCAAATGGGCACAGATACGCAGTATTTT. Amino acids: CASSQMGTDTQYF.